The rows below give T cell receptor beta chains drawn from one sample of a study of cytomegalovirus exposure and HLA in healthy donors. The protocol was immunoSEQ multiplex PCR, while the TCRdb copy is restricted to in-frame clones and leaves out a portion. The table shows under 200,000 clones, with about 82% occurring only once. What was sequenced was PBMCs. All receptors come from a woman between 45 and 60 years old in good health and CMV-seropositive. The CDR3 runs from the conserved cysteine through the conserved F or W. A D gene is named only where the DNA matches it firmly. The size field is filled for only some rows; it gives once, few, many or a size class.

D gene | clone size | J gene | V gene | CDR3 DNA | CDR3 protein
- | - | TRBJ1-2 | TRBV5-6 | TGTGCCAGCAGCTTGTGGGGGGGACGCTATGGCTACACCTTC | CASSLWGGRYGYTF
TRBD1 | once | TRBJ2-7 | TRBV4-2 | TGTGCCAGCAGCCTCGGACAGGGACTCTCCTACGAGCAGTACTTC | CASSLGQGLSYEQYF
- | - | TRBJ2-3 | TRBV5-1 | TGCGCCAGCAGAGCCGAGCCAGGACACGACACAGATACGCAGTATTTT | CASRAEPGHDTDTQYF
TRBD1 | few | TRBJ2-5 | TRBV18 | TGTGCCAGCTCACCTATAGGACAGGTTCGAGAGACCCAGTACTTC | CASSPIGQVRETQYF
- | - | TRBJ2-7 | TRBV28 | TGTGCCAGCAGTTTAACACCAAAAGGGGCGCAGTACTTC | CASSLTPKGAQYF
- | - | TRBJ2-7 | TRBV6-1 | TGTGCCAGCACCTCCGGACAGTATTACGAGCAGTACTTC | CASTSGQYYEQYF
TRBD1 | - | TRBJ1-4 | TRBV4-1 | TGCGCCAGCAGCCAAGAAGGGGGCGGTGAAAAACTGTTTTTT | CASSQEGGGEKLFF
TRBD2 | - | TRBJ2-7 | TRBV25-1 | TGTGCCAGCAGTGCAACTCACGGCAGCGGGAGTACCTACGAGCAGTACTTC | CASSATHGSGSTYEQYF
TRBD1 | - | TRBJ1-3 | TRBV9 | TGTGCCAGCTCAGACAGGGCCTCTGGAAACACCATATATTTT | CASSDRASGNTIYF
- | - | TRBJ1-5 | TRBV7-2 | TGTGCCAGCAGCATCAGGGGTCAGCCCCAGCATTTT | CASSIRGQPQHF
- | - | TRBJ1-5 | TRBV6-1 | TGTGCCAGCAGCAGGATCCCAGTTAGCAATCAGCCCCAGCATTTT | CASSRIPVSNQPQHF
- | - | TRBJ1-1 | TRBV5-1 | TGCGCCAGCAGCAACCCCAGGGGAGACACTGAAGCTTTCTTT | CASSNPRGDTEAFF
- | - | TRBJ1-2 | TRBV7-9 | TGTGCCAGCGACAGGAGCTATGGCTACACCTTC | CASDRSYGYTF
TRBD1 | - | TRBJ1-2 | TRBV4-3 | TGCGCCAGCAGCCAATTGACAGGGGGTATCGATGGCTACACCTTC | CASSQLTGGIDGYTF
TRBD2 | few | TRBJ2-5 | TRBV30 | TGTGCCTGGAGCGACCTAGCGGCAGCCCAAGAGACCCAGTACTTC | CAWSDLAAAQETQYF
TRBD2 | - | TRBJ2-3 | TRBV9 | TGTGCCAGCAGCGCCGGGACTAGCGGCACAGATACGCAGTATTTT | CASSAGTSGTDTQYF
- | - | TRBJ1-1 | TRBV7-9 | TGTTCCAGCAGCTTAGGGCAGGGGTCGTTGGCTGAAGCTTTCTTT | CSSSLGQGSLAEAFF
TRBD1 | - | TRBJ1-2 | TRBV5-1 | TGCGCCAGCAGCCCAGGGACAGACTACTATGGCTACACCTTC | CASSPGTDYYGYTF
TRBD1 | - | TRBJ2-4 | TRBV19 | TGTGCCAGTAGTATTGGGGCAGGGGGCGATAACATTCAGTACTTC | CASSIGAGGDNIQYF
TRBD1 | - | TRBJ1-2 | TRBV5-4 | TGTGCCAGCAGCCTGCAGGGGGATGGCTACACCTTC | CASSLQGDGYTF
- | - | TRBJ1-5 | TRBV18 | TGTGCCAGCTCTCCGACAGTTAATAGCAATCAGCCCCAGCATTTT | CASSPTVNSNQPQHF
- | - | TRBJ2-7 | TRBV14 | TGTGCCAGCAGCCCAGTGGGGGGTGGCGAGCAGTACTTC | CASSPVGGGEQYF
- | - | TRBJ2-2 | TRBV2 | TGTGCCAGCAGTGTGCTCGCGGACACCGGGGAGCTGTTTTTT | CASSVLADTGELFF
TRBD1 | - | TRBJ2-5 | TRBV19 | TGTGCCAGCTCGGACAGGGGGACAGCTAAAGAGACCCAGTACTTC | CASSDRGTAKETQYF
- | once | TRBJ2-1 | TRBV7-9 | TGTTCCAGCAGCTTATCTTCCAATGAGCAGTTCTTC | CSSSLSSNEQFF
TRBD1 | few | TRBJ2-5 | TRBV11-2 | TGTGCCAGCAGCCGACAGGGCACTACCCAAGAGACCCAGTACTTC | CASSRQGTTQETQYF
- | - | TRBJ2-7 | TRBV5-1 | TGCGCCAGCAGAAATAGACAAAAACCCTCCTACGAGCAGTACTTC | CASRNRQKPSYEQYF
- | - | TRBJ1-5 | TRBV21-1 | TGTGCCAGCAGCCTAGCAGGGGATAATCAGCCCCAGCATTTT | CASSLAGDNQPQHF
TRBD2 | - | TRBJ2-1 | TRBV7-9 | TGTGCCAGCAGCCATTCCGGACTAGCGGGATTTAATGAGCAGTTCTTC | CASSHSGLAGFNEQFF
- | once | TRBJ2-2 | TRBV7-9 | TGTGCCAGCAGCGGCAACAGGGAGAGCGGGGAGCTGTTTTTT | CASSGNRESGELFF
- | - | TRBJ1-1 | TRBV9 | TGTGCCAGCAGCGTACAGGGTGAGAACACTGAAGCTTTCTTT | CASSVQGENTEAFF
TRBD2 | - | TRBJ2-5 | TRBV7-6 | TGTGCCAGCAGCTTAGCCGGGGGGGTAGAGACCCAGTACTTC | CASSLAGGVETQYF